The sequence of this T cell receptor (beta chain) was determined in a study of neoadjuvant anti-PD-1 for oral cavity cancer. Overall study results and limits: PBMC Gini-index clonality exceeded responders' in non-responders post-nivolumab.

Clones were read by immunoSEQ multiplex PCR, and TCRdb kept only the in-frame ones, dropping some. The sample has 11,000 to 15,000 clones, roughly 68% seen once; the top ten hold just under 3%. Stage II-IVA oral cavity squamous cell carcinoma was new and untreated by systemic or radiation therapy. Cohort: HPV-negative, locally advanced oral cavity squamous cell carcinoma patients. Trimming took 5 bases from V and 6 from J, leaving 15 bases between them. The germline gives CDR1 SGHNT, CDR2 YENEEA. The CDR3 has 14 residues. Notes on this clone: The antigen remains undetermined.

The source material was PBMCs, sampled before nivolumab (anti-PD-1) treatment. The TCR comes from a person aged 35-79 years with oral cavity squamous cell carcinoma. The rearrangement links TRBV11-3 to TRBJ2-3, with a weak D call TRBD2 (6 bases). CDR3 region: CASSRGLSRDTQYF. CDR3 DNA sequence: TGTGCCAGCAGCCGGGGACTGAGCCGTGATACGCAGTATTTT.